This T cell receptor beta chain came from a study of shared clonotypes between healthy human individuals. In the CD4+ fraction, cells were divided into CD45RA+ naive and CD45RA-negative memory subsets. The method was immunoSEQ multiplex PCR; TCRdb's version includes in-frame clones alone and lacks a portion of them. The sample yields over 1.5 million clones, approximately 98% seen once. V lost 5 bases to trimming and J lost 0 bases, with 10 bases between them. CDR1 is SGHTA, CDR2 FQGNSA, per germline. There are 15 residues in the CDR3. This chain joins TRBV7-2 and TRBJ2-2; D may be TRBD2 (6 bases). This clonotype was sampled from a man aged 25-45 years in good health. The sample taken for sequencing was naive CD4+ T cells sorted from blood. Specified subset: CD45RA+ positively selected. In nucleotides, the CDR3 is TGTGCCAGCAGCGGAGGAGGGACGAACACCGGGGAGCTGTTTTTT. Translated, it gives CASSGGGTNTGELFF.